This entry lists 13 T cell receptor beta chains sequenced from one sample in a study of T cells expressing NK-cell markers. TCRdb reprocessed the 5' RACE reads, with one entry per CDR3 protein and no DNA. The sample data list some 150,000 distinct CDR3 sequences. Sample: blood T cells: a sorted CD56 or NKG2C T cell subset, CD4+ or CD8+ T cells, or bulk PBMC T cells (not recorded which). The receptors shown here come from a young man in good health.

The chain recombines TRBV1 with TRBJ2-5; TCRdb reports TRBD2, a call that lacks DNA to check it against. TRBV1 has pseudogene status. The CDR3 spans 17 residues. CDR3: CTSSGPGLAGIQETQYF.

The chain uses TRBV27 and TRBJ2-1; TCRdb names TRBD1, which stays unverified in the absence of DNA. This CDR3 has 12 amino acids. From germline, CDR1 is MNHEY and CDR2 SMNVEV (reference sequence). The CDR3 region is CASMGEYNEQFF.

This chain's CDR3 is CASSEFVTGGPLNTEAFF. The V and J genes are TRBV2 and TRBJ1-1; the TRBD1 assignment by TCRdb is unverifiable without DNA. Germline CDR1 is SNHLY and CDR2 is FYNNEI. This CDR3 spans 18 amino acids.

The chain carries TRBV4-3 and TRBJ2-2; the TCRdb call, TRBD2, lacks DNA for checking. This CDR3 region has 18 residues. Looked up from germline, CDR1 is LGHNA and CDR2 is YSLEER. CDR3 sequence reads: CASSQDQASGTNTGELFF.

V gene TRBV11-3 combines with J gene TRBJ2-5; TCRdb reports TRBD1, a call that lacks DNA to check it against. This CDR3 spans 16 amino acids. Germline-derived CDR1 and CDR2 are SGHNT and YENEEA. This CDR3 reads CASSLRSGAYQETQYF.

V is TRBV7-9 and J is TRBJ2-2; TCRdb indicates TRBD1, and absent DNA this call remains unverified. The CDR3 runs 16 residues. Germline assignment: CDR1 SEHNR and CDR2 FQNEAQ (reference sequence). CDR3 in amino acids: CASSLLRTENTGELFF.

V gene TRBV24-1 combines with J gene TRBJ2-1. Per the germline V gene, CDR1 is KGHDR and CDR2 is SFDVKD. CDR3 length: 15 residues. The CDR3 here is CATSDLRGQDNEQFF.

This rearrangement joins TRBV12-3 or TRBV12-4 to TRBJ2-1; TCRdb outputs TRBD2, but without DNA this stays unchecked. The CDR3 spans 15 residues. CDR3 in amino acids: CASSFMSGSSNEQFF.

This rearrangement joins TRBV7-6 to TRBJ2-3; TCRdb's assignment of TRBD2 cannot be checked, as there is no DNA. From germline, CDR1 is SGHVS and CDR2 FNYEAQ. The CDR3 covers 15 residues. CDR3 region: CASSPTSGRRDTQYF.

V usage is TRBV7-2 and J usage is TRBJ2-7; TCRdb's D call of TRBD2 is untestable without DNA. CDR1 and CDR2 from the germline V gene are SGHTA and FQGNSA. This CDR3 has 16 amino acids. CDR3 sequence: CASSLVGTSVSYEQYF. The whole variable domain, remainder taken from reference TRBV7-2 and TRBJ2-7, is GAGVSQSPSNKVTEKGKDVELRCDPISGHTALYWYRQSLGQGLEFLIYFQGNSAPDKSGLPSDRFSAERTGGSVSTLTIQRTQQEDSAVYLCASSLVGTSVSYEQYFGPGTRLTVT.

The chain recombines TRBV7-9 with TRBJ2-1; with no DNA, the TCRdb D assignment of TRBD2 cannot be verified. CDR3 size: 17 residues. CDR1 and CDR2 (germline): SEHNR, FQNEAQ (reference sequence). The CDR3 here is CASSGGSRRIGNNEQFF.

The chain carries TRBV5-6 and TRBJ1-2. The V gene's germline CDR1 is SGHDT and CDR2 YYEEEE. This CDR3 has 13 amino acids. This CDR3 reads CASSLTANYGYTF.

The J gene is TRBJ2-2, the V gene TRBV7-2; TCRdb lists TRBD2, though no DNA is available to test this call. The CDR3 covers 16 residues. Germline assignment: CDR1 SGHTA and CDR2 FQGNSA. The chain's CDR3 is CASSFSGLAGPGELFF.